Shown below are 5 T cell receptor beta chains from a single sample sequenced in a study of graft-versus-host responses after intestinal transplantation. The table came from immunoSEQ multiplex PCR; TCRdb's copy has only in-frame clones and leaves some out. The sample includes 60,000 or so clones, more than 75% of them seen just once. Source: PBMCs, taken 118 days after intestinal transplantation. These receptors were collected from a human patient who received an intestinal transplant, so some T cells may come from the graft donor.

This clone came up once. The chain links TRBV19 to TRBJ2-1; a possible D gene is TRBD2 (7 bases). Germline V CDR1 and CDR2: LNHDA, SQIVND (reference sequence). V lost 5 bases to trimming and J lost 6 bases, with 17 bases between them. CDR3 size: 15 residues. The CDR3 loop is CASSVSYREGNEQFF. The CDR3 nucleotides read TGTGCCAGTAGTGTTTCCTACAGGGAGGGCAATGAGCAGTTCTTC.

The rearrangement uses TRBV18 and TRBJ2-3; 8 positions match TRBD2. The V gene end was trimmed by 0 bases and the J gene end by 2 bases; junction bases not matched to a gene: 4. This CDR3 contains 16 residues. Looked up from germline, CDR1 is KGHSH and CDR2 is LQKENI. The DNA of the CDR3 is TGTGCCAGCTCACCACCGGTAGCGGGGATCACAGATACGCAGTATTTT. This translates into CASSPPVAGITDTQYF.

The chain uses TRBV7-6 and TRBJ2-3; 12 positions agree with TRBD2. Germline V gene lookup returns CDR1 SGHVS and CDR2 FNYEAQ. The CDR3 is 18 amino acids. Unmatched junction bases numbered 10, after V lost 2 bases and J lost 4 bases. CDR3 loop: CASSLRRILAGGADTQYF. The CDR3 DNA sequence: TGTGCCAGCAGCTTAAGGCGGATCCTAGCGGGAGGGGCAGATACGCAGTATTTT.

The CDR3 coding sequence is TGCAGCGTTGTTATAGCGGGAGGCCTCCGCACAGATACGCAGTATTTT. Translating it yields CSVVIAGGLRTDTQYF. V usage is TRBV29-1 and J usage is TRBJ2-3; TRBD2 matches 10 bases. V dropped 4 bases and J dropped 1; count of bases not matched to a gene: 8. This CDR3 spans 16 amino acids. Germline values: CDR1 SQVTM, CDR2 ANQGSEA.

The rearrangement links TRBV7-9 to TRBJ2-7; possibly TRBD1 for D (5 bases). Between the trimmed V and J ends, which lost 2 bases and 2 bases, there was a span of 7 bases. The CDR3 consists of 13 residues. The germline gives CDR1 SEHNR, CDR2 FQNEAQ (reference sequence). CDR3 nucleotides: TGTGCCAGCAGCTTAACACAGGCCTACGAGCAGTACTTC. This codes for CASSLTQAYEQYF.